This note documents a single TCR beta chain sequence. Using immunoSEQ multiplex PCR, the repertoire was profiled, and TCRdb retains in-frame clones only, with some absent. Counted here are around 62,000 clones, 93% occurring once; the ten biggest clones make up approximately 3.5%. This sample was included in a study of T cell changes during pregnancy in multiple sclerosis. V shed 6 bases and J 5 bases; nucleotides not matched to a gene: 8. The V gene's germline CDR1 is SGHAT and CDR2 FQNNGV. The CDR3 has 15 amino acids. This clonotype was obtained from a female donor with multiple sclerosis, enrolled in a pregnancy study. The chain combines TRBV11-2 with TRBJ2-7, with 12 bases fitting TRBD2. Sequenced here: CD8+ T cells from peripheral blood mononuclear cells, sampled in the second trimester of pregnancy. CDR3 sequence: CASSLTSGSQDEQYF. DNA of the CDR3: TGTGCCAGCAGTTTGACTAGCGGGAGTCAGGACGAGCAGTACTTC.